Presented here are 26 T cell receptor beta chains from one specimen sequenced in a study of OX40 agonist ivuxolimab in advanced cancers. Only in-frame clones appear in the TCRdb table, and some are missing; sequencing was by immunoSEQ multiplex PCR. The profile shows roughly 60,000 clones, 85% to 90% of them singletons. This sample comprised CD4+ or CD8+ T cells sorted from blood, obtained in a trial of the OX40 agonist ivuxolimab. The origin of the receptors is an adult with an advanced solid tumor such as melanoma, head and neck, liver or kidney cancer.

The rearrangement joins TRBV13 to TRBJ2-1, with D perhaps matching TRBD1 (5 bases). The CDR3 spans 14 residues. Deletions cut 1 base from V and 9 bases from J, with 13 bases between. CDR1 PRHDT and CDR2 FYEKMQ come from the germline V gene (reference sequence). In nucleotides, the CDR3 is TGTGCCAGCAGCTTAGTTGGCCAGGGTAGTGAGCAGTTCTTC. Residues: CASSLVGQGSEQFF. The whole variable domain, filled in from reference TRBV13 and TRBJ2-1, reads AAGVIQSPRHLIKEKRETATLKCYPIPRHDTVYWYQQGPGQDPQFLISFYEKMQSDKGSIPDRFSAQQFSDYHSELNMSSLELGDSALYFCASSLVGQGSEQFFGPGTRLTVL.

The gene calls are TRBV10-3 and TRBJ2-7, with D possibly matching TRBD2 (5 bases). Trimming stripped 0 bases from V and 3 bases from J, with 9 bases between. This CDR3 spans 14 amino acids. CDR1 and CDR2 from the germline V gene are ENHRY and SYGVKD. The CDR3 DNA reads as TGTGCCATCAGTGAGTCGGAGGTCGACTACGAGCAGTACTTC. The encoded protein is CAISESEVDYEQYF.

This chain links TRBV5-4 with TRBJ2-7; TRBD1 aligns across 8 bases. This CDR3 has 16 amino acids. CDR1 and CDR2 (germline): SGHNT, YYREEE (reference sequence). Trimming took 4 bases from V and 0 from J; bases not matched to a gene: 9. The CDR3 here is CASSVRTGMSSYEQYF. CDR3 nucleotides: TGTGCCAGCAGCGTCAGGACAGGGATGAGCTCCTACGAGCAGTACTTC.

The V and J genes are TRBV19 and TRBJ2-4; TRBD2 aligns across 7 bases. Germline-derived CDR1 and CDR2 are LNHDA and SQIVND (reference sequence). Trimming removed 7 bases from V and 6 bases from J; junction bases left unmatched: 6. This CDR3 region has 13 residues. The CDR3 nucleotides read TGTGCCAGTATACGCGGGAGTGTAAACATTCAGTACTTC. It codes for CASIRGSVNIQYF.

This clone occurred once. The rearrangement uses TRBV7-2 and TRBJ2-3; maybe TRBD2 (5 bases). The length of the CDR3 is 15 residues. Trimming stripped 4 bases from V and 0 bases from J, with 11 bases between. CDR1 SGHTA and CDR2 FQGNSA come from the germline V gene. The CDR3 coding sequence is TGTGCCAGCAGCTATAGAGGACTGAGCACAGATACGCAGTATTTT. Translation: CASSYRGLSTDTQYF.

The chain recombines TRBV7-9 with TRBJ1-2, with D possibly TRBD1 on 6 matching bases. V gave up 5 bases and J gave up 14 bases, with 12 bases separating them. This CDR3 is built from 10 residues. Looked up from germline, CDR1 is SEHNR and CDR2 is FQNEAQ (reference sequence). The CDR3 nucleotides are TGTGCCAGCAGCAGGGGGTCGGTAACCTTC. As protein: CASSRGSVTF.

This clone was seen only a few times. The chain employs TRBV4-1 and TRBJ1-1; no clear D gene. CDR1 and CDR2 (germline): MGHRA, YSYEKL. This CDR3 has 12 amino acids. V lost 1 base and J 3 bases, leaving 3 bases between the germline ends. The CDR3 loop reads CASSQGDTEAFF. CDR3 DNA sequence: TGCGCCAGCAGCCAAGGGGACACTGAAGCTTTCTTT.

CDR3 amino acids: CASRLGGRINEQFF. For the CDR3, the DNA is TGTGCCAGTAGACTCGGCGGGAGAATCAATGAGCAGTTCTTC. The chain recombines TRBV19 with TRBJ2-1; 7 bases line up with TRBD2. V lost 6 bases, J lost 6 bases, and 8 bases stayed unmatched. The CDR3 consists of 14 residues. Germline V gene data show CDR1 as LNHDA and CDR2 as SQIVND (reference sequence).

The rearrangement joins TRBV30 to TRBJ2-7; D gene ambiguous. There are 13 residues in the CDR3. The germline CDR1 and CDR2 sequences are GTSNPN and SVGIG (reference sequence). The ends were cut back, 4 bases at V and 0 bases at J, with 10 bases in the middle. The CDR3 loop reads CAWNLGFSYEQYF. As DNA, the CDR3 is TGTGCCTGGAACCTAGGATTCTCCTACGAGCAGTACTTC.

CDR3 bases: TGTGCCAGCAGTGGAGGGCTAAATGAGCAGTTCTTC. Amino acids: CASSGGLNEQFF. The J gene is TRBJ2-1, the V gene TRBV6-5; D is perhaps TRBD2 (6 bases). The CDR3 is made up of 12 amino acids. Trimming stripped 5 bases from V and 7 bases from J, with 9 bases between. Germline V gene data show CDR1 as MNHEY and CDR2 as SVGAGI.

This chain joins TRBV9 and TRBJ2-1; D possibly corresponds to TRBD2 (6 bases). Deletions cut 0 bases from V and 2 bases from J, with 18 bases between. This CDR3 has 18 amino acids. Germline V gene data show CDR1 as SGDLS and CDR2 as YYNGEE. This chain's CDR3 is CASSVAGQGGATYNEQFF. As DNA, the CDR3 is TGTGCCAGCAGCGTAGCGGGCCAGGGCGGGGCAACCTACAATGAGCAGTTCTTC.

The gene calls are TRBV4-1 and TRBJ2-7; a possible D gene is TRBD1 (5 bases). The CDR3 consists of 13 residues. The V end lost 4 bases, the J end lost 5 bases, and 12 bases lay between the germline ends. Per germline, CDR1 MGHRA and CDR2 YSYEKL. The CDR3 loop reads CASSLARVDEQYF. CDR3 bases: TGCGCCAGCAGCCTGGCCAGGGTGGACGAGCAGTACTTC.

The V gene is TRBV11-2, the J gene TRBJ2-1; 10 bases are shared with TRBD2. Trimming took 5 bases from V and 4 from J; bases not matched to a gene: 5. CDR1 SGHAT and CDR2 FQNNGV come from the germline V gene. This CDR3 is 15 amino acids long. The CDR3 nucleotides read TGTGCCAGCAGCCCGGGACTAGCGCCATACAATGAGCAGTTCTTC. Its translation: CASSPGLAPYNEQFF.

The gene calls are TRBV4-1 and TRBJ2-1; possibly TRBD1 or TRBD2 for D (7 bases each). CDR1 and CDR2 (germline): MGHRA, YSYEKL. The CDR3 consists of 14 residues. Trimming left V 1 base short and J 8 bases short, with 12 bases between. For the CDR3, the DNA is TGCGCCAGCAGCCAAGCCAGGGGGGGCGATGAGCAGTTCTTC. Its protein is CASSQARGGDEQFF.

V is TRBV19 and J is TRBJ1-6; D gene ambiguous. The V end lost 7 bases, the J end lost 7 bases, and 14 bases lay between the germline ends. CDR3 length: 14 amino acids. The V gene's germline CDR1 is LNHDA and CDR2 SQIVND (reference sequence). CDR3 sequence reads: CASTTVGLNSPLHF. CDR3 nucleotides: TGTGCCAGTACCACTGTTGGGTTGAATTCACCCCTCCACTTT. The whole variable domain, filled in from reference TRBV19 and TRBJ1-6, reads DGGITQSPKYLFRKEGQNVTLSCEQNLNHDAMYWYRQDPGQGLRLIYYSQIVNDFQKGDIAEGYSVSREKKESFPLTVTSAQKNPTAFYLCASTTVGLNSPLHFGNGTRLTVT.

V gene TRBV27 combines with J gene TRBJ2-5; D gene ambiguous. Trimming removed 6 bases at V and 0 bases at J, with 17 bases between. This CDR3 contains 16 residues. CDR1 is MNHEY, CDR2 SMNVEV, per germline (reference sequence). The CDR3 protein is CASSPLSGPYQETQYF. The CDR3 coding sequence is TGTGCCAGCAGCCCATTGAGTGGCCCGTACCAAGAGACCCAGTACTTC.

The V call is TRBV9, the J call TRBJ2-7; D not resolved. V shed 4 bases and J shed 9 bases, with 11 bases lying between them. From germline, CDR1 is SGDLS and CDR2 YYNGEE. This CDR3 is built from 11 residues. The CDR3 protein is CASSRLGRQYF. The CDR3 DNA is TGTGCCAGCAGCCGACTCGGAAGGCAGTACTTC. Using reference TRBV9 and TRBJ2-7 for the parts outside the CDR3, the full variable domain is DSGVTQTPKHLITATGQRVTLRCSPRSGDLSVYWYQQSLDQGLQFLIQYYNGEERAKGNILERFSAQQFPDLHSELNLSSLELGDSALYFCASSRLGRQYFGPGTRLTVT.

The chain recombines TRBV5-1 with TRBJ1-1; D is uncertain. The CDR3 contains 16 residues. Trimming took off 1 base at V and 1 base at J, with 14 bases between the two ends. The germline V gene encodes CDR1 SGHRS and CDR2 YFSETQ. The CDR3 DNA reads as TGCGCCAGCAGCTTGAATCGGGGAATGGGGAACACTGAAGCTTTCTTT. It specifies CASSLNRGMGNTEAFF.

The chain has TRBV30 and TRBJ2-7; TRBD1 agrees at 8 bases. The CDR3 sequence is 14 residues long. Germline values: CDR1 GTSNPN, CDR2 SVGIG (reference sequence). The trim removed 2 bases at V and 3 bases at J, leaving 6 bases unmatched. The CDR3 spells CAWSRPGTGYEQYF. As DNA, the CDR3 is TGTGCCTGGAGTCGCCCCGGGACAGGCTACGAGCAGTACTTC.

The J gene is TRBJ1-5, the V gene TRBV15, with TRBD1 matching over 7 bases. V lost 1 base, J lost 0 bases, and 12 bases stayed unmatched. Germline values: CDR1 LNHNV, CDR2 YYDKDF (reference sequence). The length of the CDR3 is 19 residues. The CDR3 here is CATSRVVNRDSYSNQPQHF. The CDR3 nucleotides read TGTGCCACCAGCAGAGTAGTAAATAGGGACAGCTATAGCAATCAGCCCCAGCATTTT.

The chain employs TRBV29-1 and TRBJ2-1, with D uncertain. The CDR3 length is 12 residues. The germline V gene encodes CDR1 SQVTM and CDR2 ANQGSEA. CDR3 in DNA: TGCCAAATCGTAAGCTCCTACAATGAGCAGTTCTTC. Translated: CQIVSSYNEQFF.

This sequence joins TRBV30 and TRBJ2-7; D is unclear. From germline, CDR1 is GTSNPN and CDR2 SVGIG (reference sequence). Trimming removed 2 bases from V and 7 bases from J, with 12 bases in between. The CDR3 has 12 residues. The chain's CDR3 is CAWSTAALEQYF. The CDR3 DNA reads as TGTGCCTGGAGTACCGCGGCCCTGGAGCAGTACTTC. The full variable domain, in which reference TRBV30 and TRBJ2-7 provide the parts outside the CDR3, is SQTIHQWPATLVQPVGSPLSLECTVEGTSNPNLYWYRQAAGRGLQLLFYSVGIGQISSEVPQNLSASRPQDRQFILSSKKLLLSDSGFYLCAWSTAALEQYFGPGTRLTVT.

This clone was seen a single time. CDR3 in amino acids: CASRGQSYEQYF. DNA for the CDR3: TGTGCCAGCAGGGGCCAATCCTACGAGCAGTACTTC. This sequence joins TRBV6-1 and TRBJ2-7; D unclear. Deletions cut 6 bases from V and 1 base from J, with 7 bases between. The CDR3 consists of 12 residues. Germline lookup yields CDR1 MNHNS and CDR2 SASEGT.

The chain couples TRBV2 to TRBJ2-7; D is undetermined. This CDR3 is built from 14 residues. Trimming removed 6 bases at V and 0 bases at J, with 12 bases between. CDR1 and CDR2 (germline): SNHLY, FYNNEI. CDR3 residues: CASRPGPGSYEQYF. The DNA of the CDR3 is TGTGCCAGCAGACCAGGACCGGGCTCCTACGAGCAGTACTTC.

The CDR3 sequence: CASSTGTGVRAFF. CDR3 DNA: TGTGCCAGCAGTACCGGGACAGGAGTTCGGGCTTTCTTT. This chain links TRBV27 with TRBJ1-1, with TRBD1 identical over 8 bases. Germline loops: CDR1 MNHEY, CDR2 SMNVEV (reference sequence). There are 13 residues in the CDR3. The V and J ends lost 5 bases and 11 bases, in that order; junction bases with no gene match: 10.

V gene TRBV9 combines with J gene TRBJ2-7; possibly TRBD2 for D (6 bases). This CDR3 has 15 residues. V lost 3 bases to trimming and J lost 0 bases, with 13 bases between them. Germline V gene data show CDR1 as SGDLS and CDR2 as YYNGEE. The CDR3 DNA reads TGTGCCAGCAGCGAGGGGACCGGGAGCTCCTACGAGCAGTACTTC. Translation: CASSEGTGSSYEQYF.